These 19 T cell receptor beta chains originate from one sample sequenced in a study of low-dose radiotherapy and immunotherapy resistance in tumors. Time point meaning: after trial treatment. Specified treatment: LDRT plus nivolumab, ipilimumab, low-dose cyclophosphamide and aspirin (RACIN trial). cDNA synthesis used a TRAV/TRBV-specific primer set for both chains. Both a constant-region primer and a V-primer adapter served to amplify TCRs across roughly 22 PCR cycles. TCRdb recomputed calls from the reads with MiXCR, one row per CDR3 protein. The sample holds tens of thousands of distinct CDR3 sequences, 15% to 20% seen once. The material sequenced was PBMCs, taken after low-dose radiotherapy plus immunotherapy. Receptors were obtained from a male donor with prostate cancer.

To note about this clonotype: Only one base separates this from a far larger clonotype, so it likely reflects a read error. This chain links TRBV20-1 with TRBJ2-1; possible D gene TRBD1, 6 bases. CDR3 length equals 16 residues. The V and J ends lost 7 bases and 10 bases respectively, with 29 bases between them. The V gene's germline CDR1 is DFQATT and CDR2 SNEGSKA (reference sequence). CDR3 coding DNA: TGCAGTGTTCCGAAGGGGACACCATCGTATGGCTACGAGCAGTTCTTC. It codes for CSVPKGTPSYGYEQFF.

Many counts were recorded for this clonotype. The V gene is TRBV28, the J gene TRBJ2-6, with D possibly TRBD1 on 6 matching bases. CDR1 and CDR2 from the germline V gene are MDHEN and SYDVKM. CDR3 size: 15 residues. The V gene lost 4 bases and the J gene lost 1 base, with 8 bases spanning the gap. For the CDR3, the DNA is TGTGCCAGCAGTTACACAGGGTCTGGGGCCAACGTCCTGACTTTC. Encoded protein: CASSYTGSGANVLTF.

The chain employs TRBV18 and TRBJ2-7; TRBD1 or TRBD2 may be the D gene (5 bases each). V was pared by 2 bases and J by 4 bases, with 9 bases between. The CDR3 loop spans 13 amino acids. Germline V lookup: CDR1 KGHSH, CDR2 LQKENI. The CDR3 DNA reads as TGTGCCAGCTCACCATGGGACGTATACGAGCAGTACTTC. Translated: CASSPWDVYEQYF.

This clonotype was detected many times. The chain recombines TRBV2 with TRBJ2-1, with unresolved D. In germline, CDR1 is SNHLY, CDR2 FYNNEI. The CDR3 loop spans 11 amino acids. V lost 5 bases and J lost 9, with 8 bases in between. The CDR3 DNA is TGTGCCAGCAGTATGTTCAGTGAGCAGTTCTTC. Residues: CASSMFSEQFF.

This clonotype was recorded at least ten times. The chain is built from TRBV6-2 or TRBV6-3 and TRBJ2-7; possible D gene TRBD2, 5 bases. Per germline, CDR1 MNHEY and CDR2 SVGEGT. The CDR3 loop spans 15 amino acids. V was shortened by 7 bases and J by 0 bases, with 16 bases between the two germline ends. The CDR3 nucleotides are TGTGCCAGCACCAGAGCGGTCTATAGCTCCTACGAGCAGTACTTC. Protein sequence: CASTRAVYSSYEQYF.

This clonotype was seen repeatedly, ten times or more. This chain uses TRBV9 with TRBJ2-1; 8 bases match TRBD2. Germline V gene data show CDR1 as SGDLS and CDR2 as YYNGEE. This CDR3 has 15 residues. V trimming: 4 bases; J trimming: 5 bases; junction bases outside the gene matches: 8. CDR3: CASSSPGLGNNEQFF. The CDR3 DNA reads TGTGCCAGCAGCTCTCCGGGACTAGGGAACAATGAGCAGTTCTTC.

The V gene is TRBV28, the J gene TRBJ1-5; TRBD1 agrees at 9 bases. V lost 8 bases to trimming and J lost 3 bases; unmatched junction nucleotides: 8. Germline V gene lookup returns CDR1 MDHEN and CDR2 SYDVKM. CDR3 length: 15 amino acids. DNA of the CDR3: TGTGCCAGCGCGACAGGGGGAAAGATCAATCAGCCCCAGCATTTT. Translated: CASATGGKINQPQHF.

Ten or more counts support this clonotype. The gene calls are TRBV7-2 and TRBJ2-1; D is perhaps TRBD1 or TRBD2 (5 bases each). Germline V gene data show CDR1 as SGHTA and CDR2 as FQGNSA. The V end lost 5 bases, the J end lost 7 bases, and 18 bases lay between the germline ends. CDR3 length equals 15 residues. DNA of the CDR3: TGTGCCAGCAGCCGGGACGGCGGTGGTTCGAATGAGCAGTTCTTC. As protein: CASSRDGGGSNEQFF.

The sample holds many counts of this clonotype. The CDR3 sequence is CAWSGQRGNLYEQYF. Written as DNA, the CDR3 is TGTGCCTGGAGTGGACAACGGGGAAACCTTTACGAGCAGTACTTC. The chain links TRBV30 to TRBJ2-7; TRBD2 is a possible D gene (5 bases). V was cut by 1 base and J by 4 bases, with 17 bases left in between. Germline V gives CDR1 GTSNPN, CDR2 SVGIG (reference sequence). This CDR3 comprises 15 residues.

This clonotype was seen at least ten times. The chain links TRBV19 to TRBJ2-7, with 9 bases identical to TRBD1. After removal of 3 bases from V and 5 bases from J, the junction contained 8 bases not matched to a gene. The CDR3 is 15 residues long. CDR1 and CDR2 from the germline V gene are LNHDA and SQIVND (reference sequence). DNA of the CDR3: TGTGCCAGTAGTATCGGACAGGGGACGGCCAACGAGCAGTACTTC. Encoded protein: CASSIGQGTANEQYF.

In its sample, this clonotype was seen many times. CDR3 coding DNA: TGTGCCAGCAGTTTAGCGGGACTAGCCAACCCGCCCTACGAGCAGTACTTC. Translation: CASSLAGLANPPYEQYF. The chain joins TRBV28 to TRBJ2-7, with 9 bases that match TRBD2. The ends lost 2 bases at V and 2 bases at J; junction bases unmatched: 10. Germline CDR1 and CDR2: MDHEN and SYDVKM. The CDR3 totals 17 residues.

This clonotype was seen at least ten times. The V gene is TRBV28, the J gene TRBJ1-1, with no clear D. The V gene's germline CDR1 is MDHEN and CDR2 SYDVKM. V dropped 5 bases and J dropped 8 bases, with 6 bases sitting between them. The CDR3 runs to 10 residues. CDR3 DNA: TGTGCCAGCAGTCACCTAGAAGCTTTCTTT. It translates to CASSHLEAFF.

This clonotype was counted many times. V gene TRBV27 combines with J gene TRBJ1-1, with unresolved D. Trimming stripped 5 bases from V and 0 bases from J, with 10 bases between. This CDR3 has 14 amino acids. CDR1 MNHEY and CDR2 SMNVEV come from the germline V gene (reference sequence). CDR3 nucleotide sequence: TGTGCCAGCAGTCAAGCACAGATGAACACTGAAGCTTTCTTT. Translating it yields CASSQAQMNTEAFF.

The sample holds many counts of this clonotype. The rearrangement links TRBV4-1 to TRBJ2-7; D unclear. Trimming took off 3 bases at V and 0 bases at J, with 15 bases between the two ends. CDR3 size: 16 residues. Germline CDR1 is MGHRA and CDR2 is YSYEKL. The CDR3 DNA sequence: TGCGCCAGCAGCCATGGTCCCTTGCAGACCTCCTACGAGCAGTACTTC. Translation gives CASSHGPLQTSYEQYF.

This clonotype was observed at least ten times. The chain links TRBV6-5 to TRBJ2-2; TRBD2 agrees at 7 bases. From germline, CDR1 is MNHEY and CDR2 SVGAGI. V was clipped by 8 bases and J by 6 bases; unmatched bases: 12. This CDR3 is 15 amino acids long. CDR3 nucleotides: TGTGCCAGCGCGGGGAGCGGGAAGTCTGCCGGGGAGCTGTTTTTT. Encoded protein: CASAGSGKSAGELFF.

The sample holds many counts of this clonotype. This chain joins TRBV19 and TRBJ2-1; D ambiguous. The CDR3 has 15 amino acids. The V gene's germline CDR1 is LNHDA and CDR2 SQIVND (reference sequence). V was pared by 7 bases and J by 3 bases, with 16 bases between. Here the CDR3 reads CASTPVLQFYNEQFF. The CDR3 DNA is TGTGCCAGTACCCCGGTTTTACAGTTCTACAATGAGCAGTTCTTC.

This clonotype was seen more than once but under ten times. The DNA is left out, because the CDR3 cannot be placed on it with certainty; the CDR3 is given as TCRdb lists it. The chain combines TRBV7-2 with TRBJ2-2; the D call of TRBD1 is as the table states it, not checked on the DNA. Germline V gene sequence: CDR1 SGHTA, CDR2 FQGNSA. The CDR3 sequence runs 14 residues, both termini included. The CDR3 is CASSSRASGELFFF.

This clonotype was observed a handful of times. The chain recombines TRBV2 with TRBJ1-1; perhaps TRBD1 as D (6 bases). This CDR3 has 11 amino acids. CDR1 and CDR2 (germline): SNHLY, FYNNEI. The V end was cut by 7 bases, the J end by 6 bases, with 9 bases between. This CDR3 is CASNREAEAFF. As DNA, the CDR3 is TGTGCCAGCAACAGGGAAGCTGAAGCTTTCTTT.

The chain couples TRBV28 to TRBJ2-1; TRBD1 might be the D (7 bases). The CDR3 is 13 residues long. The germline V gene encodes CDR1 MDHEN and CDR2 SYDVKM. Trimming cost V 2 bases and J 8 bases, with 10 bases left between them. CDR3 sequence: CASSLGGGYEQFF. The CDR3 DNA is TGTGCCAGCAGTTTAGGAGGGGGCTATGAGCAGTTCTTC.